This TCR beta chain was found in a study of cytomegalovirus exposure and HLA in healthy donors. Whole-study findings and limits: The tendency of first-cohort TCR clusters to co-occur in the 100 to 150 validation repertoires emerged from a later analysis.

Remarks on this clone: Antigen specificity is unknown.

The donors were members of the roughly 120-subject validation cohort (separate from the approximately 670-subject first cohort). The CDR3 loop spans 16 amino acids. The germline CDR1 and CDR2 sequences are SGHDN and FVKESK. V trimming: 4 bases; J trimming: 0 bases; junction bases outside the gene matches: 7. Here immunoSEQ multiplex PCR was the method, and the copy in TCRdb shows in-frame clones only, minus some. The data contain roughly 310,000 clones, around 90% of them singletons. This sequence originates from a man aged 25 to 40 in good health and CMV-seronegative. The sequencing input was PBMCs. The J gene is TRBJ2-5, the V gene TRBV14; 8 bases are shared with TRBD2. CDR3: CASSPQRGLYQETQYF. The DNA of the CDR3 is TGTGCCAGCAGCCCCCAGCGGGGGCTGTACCAAGAGACCCAGTACTTC.